The sequence of this T cell receptor beta chain was determined in a study of T cells after yellow fever vaccination (dated by TCRdb to about 2019). The study in broad terms: Libraries from fractions with low cell numbers were prepared with the SMART-Seq v4 Ultra Low Input RNA kit. Two healthy male donors made up the cohort, one aged 18 to 29 years and the other aged 30 to 39 years. Bulk TCR alpha and beta repertoires were sequenced longitudinally to track T-cell clones before and after primary and booster YFV17D yellow fever vaccination. Blood samples were taken at several timepoints before and after primary and secondary immunization, and bulk PBMC replicates and cell subsets were isolated. What the study reported, not specific to this receptor: Most clones expanded after primary vaccination were re-detected after the booster (96% of CD4 and around 88% of CD8), suggesting broad memory maintenance. A small share of clonotypes occurred in both CD4 and CD8 compartments, likely arising from convergent recombination. The secondary T-cell response was found to be weaker but faster than the primary response, with a peak reached on day 5 rather than on day 15. Because the study included only a couple of donors, the extent to which the findings can be generalized is limited. Computational filtering was needed because FACS-sorted repertoires could contain abundant contaminating clonotypes from the bulk population.

The treatment or condition label, read with the paper, signifies: live attenuated yellow fever vaccine strain. A standard Ficoll-Paque protocol was used to isolate PBMCs from peripheral blood. Dynabeads CD4 and CD8 positive selection kits were used to isolate CD4 and CD8 T-cell fractions. TriZol was used to extract RNA from bulk PBMCs, from CD4 and CD8 fractions, and from dextramer-positive and dextramer-negative fractions. Synthesis of TCR cDNA relied on 5'RACE template switching, a step that introduced a universal primer site along with unique molecular identifiers. Priming for cDNA synthesis came from both the TCR alpha and TCR beta constant segments. Two PCR steps were used to amplify libraries, with sample barcodes and sequencing adapters being added in the second step. Sequencing of libraries was performed on Illumina HiSeq 2500 (2x100 bp) or NovaSeq (2x150 bp). Per the original workflow: Reads were demultiplexed and collapsed into UMI consensus sequences with MIGEC, and V(D)J alignment was performed with MiXCR. Vaccine-responding clonotypes were identified with edgeR using replicate PBMC samples, with FDR below 0.01 and a log2 fold change above 5 up to day 15 being required. CD4 or CD8 identity was assigned to each bulk clonotype according to whether the clonotype was present at higher abundance in the sequenced CD4 repertoire or the sequenced CD8 repertoire. In-frame beta chains were kept once TCRdb had trimmed the public reads at Q25 with fastp and called clones with MiXCR. CDR3 protein sequences are deduplicated, and each keeps its most common genes and DNA. None of the V and J calls come from the authors' own analysis; TCRdb made them. The sample table records about 73,000 distinct CDR3 sequences; approximately 7.5% of these occur just once. Less than 50% of the sample is taken by the ten largest.

CDR3 length: 15 amino acids, cysteine to phenylalanine. Kept here is only the CDR3 DNA, which spans 45 bases and is read in frame from base 1. CDR1 and CDR2 (SGHAT, FQNNGV) derive from the germline V gene. As to this clonotype: It lacks a known antigen. Compared with germline, one end of the junction differs, possibly owing to a read error.

The sequence links TRBV11-2 to TRBJ2-7; too little of a D gene remains to name it. This specimen was CD8+ T cells sorted from PBMCs, taken on the day of the yellow fever booster vaccination. This TCR was recovered from a man aged 25-45 years who received the YFV17D yellow fever vaccine. The bases are TGTGCCAGCAATTTAGGAGATCCAATCTCCGACGAGCAGTACTTC. Its translation reads: CASNLGDPISDEQYF.